The T cell receptor beta chain described here comes from a study of CXCR3-negative and CXCR3-positive naive CD8 T cells. About this clonotype: Its specificity is not known.

Each TRB cDNA library was prepared by 5' RACE (with UMI labels). TCRdb reprocessed the 5' RACE reads and reports one entry per CDR3 protein, with no DNA. In all, the sample yields under 150,000 distinct CDR3 sequences. Overall study results and limits: Sequencing showed both naive subsets with comparably high diversity, and memory CD8+ cells much lower. Greater hydrophobicity was found in TRB CDR3s of CXCR3-positive naive cells than of CXCR3-negative naive cells.

The germline V gene encodes CDR1 MDHEN and CDR2 SYDVKM. CDR3 length: 17 residues. Specimen: naive CXCR3+ CD8+ T cells from blood. Subset noted: CD45RO-CCR7+CD27+CD95- naive CD8+ T cells expressing CXCR3 (TNR3+). The rearrangement joins TRBV28 to TRBJ2-7; TCRdb outputs TRBD2, but without DNA this stays unchecked. The sequence derives from a human donor in good health. Some clones in this sample may be carry-over from other donors' samples. The CDR3 protein is CASSQLAVLAGTYEQYF.